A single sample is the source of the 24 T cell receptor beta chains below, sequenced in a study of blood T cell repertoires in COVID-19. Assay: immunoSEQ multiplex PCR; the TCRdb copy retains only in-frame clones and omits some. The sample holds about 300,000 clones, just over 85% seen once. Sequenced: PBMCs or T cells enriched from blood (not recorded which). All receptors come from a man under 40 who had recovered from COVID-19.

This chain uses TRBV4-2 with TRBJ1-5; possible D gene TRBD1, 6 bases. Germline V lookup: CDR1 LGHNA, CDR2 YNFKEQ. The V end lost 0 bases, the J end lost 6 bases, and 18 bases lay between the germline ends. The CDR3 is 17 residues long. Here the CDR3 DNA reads TGTGCCAGCAGCCAAGACTTTACAGGGCAGGTTAGTCAGCCCCAGCATTTT. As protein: CASSQDFTGQVSQPQHF.

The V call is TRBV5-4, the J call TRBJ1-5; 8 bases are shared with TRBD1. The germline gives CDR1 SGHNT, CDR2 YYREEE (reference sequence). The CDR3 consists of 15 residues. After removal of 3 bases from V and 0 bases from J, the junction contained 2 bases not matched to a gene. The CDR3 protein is CASSSTGDSNQPQHF. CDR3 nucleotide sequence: TGTGCCAGCAGCTCGACAGGGGATAGCAATCAGCCCCAGCATTTT.

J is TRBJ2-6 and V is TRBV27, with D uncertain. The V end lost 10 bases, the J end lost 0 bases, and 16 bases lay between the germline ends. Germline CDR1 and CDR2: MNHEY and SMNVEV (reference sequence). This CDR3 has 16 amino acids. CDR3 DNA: TGTGCCAACCCCCCTTTGCCGGGCTCTGGGGCCAACGTCCTGACTTTC. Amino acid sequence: CANPPLPGSGANVLTF. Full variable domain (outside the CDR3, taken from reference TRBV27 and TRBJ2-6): EAQVTQNPRYLITVTGKKLTVTCSQNMNHEYMSWYRQDPGLGLRQIYYSMNVEVTDKGDVPEGYKVSRKEKRNFPLILESPSPNQTSLYFCANPPLPGSGANVLTFGAGSRLTVL.

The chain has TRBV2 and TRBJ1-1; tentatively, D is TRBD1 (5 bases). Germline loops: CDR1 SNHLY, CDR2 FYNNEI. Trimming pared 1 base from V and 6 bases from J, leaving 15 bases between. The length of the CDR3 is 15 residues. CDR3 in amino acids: CASSEDPGRGAEAFF. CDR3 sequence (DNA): TGTGCCAGCAGTGAAGACCCGGGCCGGGGGGCTGAAGCTTTCTTT.

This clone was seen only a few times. CDR3 nucleotide sequence: TGTGCCAGCAGGGCGGGACAGGGGAATAATTCACCCCTCCACTTT. Translation gives CASRAGQGNNSPLHF. The V gene is TRBV28, the J gene TRBJ1-6, with 10 bases aligning to TRBD1. Germline trimming cut 6 bases from V and 5 bases from J; bases unmatched to any gene: 4. The length of the CDR3 is 15 residues. The germline V gene has CDR1 MDHEN and CDR2 SYDVKM.

The CDR3 DNA is TGTGCCAGCAGCTTAGGAACAGATTTTTATGGCTACACCTTC. Translated, it gives CASSLGTDFYGYTF. V and J are TRBV7-8 and TRBJ1-2; D unresolved. Germline CDR1 reads SGHVS; CDR2 reads FQNEAQ. V was trimmed by 1 base and J by 5 bases, leaving 11 bases between them. The CDR3 is 14 amino acids.

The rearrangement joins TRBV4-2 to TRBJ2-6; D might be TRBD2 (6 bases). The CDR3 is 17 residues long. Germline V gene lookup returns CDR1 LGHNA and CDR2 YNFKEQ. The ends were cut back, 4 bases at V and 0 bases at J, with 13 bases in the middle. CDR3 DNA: TGTGCCAGCAGCCTGCTTCGGGAGCACTCTGGGGCCAACGTCCTGACTTTC. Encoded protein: CASSLLREHSGANVLTF.

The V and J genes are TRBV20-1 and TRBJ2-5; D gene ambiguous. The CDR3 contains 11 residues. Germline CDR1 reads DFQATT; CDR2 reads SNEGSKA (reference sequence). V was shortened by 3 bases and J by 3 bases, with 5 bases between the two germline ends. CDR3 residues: CSASEKETQYF. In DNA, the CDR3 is TGCAGTGCTAGCGAGAAAGAGACCCAGTACTTC.

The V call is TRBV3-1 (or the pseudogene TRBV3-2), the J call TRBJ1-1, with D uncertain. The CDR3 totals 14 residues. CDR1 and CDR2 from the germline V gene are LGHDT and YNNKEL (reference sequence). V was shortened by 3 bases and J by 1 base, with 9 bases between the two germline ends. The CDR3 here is CASSQRAQNTEAFF. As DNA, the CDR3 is TGTGCCAGCAGCCAGAGGGCGCAGAACACTGAAGCTTTCTTT.

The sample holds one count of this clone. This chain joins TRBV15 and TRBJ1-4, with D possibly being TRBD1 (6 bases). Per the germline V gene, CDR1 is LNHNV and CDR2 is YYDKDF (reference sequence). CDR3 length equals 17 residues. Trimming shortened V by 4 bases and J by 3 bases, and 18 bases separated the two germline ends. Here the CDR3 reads CATSTLVRTGSNEKLFF. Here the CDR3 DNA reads TGTGCCACCAGCACTCTTGTCCGCACAGGGTCTAATGAAAAACTGTTTTTT.

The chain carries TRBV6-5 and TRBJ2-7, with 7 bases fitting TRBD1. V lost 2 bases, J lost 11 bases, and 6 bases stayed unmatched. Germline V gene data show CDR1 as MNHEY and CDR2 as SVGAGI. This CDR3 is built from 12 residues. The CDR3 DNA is TGTGCCAGCAGTTACCAACAGGGGTTGGAGTACTTC. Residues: CASSYQQGLEYF.

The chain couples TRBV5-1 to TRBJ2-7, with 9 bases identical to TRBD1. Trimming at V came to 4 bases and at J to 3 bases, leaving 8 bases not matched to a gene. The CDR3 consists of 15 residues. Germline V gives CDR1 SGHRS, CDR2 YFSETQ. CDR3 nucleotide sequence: TGCGCCAGCAGCGCCGACAGGGGGGCTATCTACGAGCAGTACTTC. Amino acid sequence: CASSADRGAIYEQYF.

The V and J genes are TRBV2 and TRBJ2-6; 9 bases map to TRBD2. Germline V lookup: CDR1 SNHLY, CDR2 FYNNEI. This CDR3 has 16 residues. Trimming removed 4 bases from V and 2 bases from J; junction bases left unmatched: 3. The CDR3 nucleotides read TGTGCCAGCAGTGGCGGGAGGGGCACTGGGGCCAACGTCCTGACTTTC. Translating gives CASSGGRGTGANVLTF.

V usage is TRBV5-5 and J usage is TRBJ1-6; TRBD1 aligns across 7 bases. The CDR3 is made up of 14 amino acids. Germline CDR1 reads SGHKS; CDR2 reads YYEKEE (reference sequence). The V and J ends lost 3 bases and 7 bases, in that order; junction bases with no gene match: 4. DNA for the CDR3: TGTGCCAGCAGCTCGACAGGGCCGAATTCACCCCTCCACTTT. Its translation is CASSSTGPNSPLHF. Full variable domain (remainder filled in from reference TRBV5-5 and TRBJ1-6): DAGVTQSPTHLIKTRGQQVTLRCSPISGHKSVSWYQQVLGQGPQFIFQYYEKEERGRGNFPDRFSARQFPNYSSELNVNALLLGDSALYLCASSSTGPNSPLHFGNGTRLTVT.

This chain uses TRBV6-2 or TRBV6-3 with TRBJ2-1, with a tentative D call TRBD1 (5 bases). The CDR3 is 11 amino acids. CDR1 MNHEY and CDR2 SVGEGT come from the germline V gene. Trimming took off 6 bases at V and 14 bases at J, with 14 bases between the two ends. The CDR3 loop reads CASSPDRDEFF. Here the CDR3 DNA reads TGTGCCAGCAGCCCCGACAGAGACGAGTTCTTC.

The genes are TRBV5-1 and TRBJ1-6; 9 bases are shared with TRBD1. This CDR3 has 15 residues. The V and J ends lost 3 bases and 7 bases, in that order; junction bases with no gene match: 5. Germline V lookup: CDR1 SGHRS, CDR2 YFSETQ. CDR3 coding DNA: TGCGCCAGCAGCTCTAGGACAGGGGCCAATTCACCCCTCCACTTT. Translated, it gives CASSSRTGANSPLHF.

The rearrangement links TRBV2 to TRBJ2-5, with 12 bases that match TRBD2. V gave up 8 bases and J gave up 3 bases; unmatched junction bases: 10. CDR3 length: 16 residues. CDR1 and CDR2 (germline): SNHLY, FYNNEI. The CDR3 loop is CASDRLLAGGEETQYF. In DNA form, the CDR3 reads TGTGCCAGCGACCGTCTTCTAGCGGGGGGGGAAGAGACCCAGTACTTC.

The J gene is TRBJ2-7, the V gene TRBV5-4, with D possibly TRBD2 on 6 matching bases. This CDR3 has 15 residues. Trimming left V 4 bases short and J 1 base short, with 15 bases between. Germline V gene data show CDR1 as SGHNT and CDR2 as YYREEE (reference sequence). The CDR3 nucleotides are TGTGCCAGCAGCCCCGGGGGTATTGGGTCCTACGAGCAGTACTTC. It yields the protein CASSPGGIGSYEQYF.

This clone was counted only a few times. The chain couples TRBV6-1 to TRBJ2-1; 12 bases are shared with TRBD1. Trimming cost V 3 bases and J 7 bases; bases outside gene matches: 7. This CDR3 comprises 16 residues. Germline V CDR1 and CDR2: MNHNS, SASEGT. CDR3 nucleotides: TGTGCCAGCAGTGATCCCGGGACAGGGGGCTGGAATGAGCAGTTCTTC. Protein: CASSDPGTGGWNEQFF.

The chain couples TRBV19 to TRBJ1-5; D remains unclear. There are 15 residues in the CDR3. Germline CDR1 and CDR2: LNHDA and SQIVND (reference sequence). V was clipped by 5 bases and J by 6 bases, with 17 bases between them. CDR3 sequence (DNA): TGTGCCAGTAGTTGGGCCGCACCCTCTCGTCAGCCCCAGCATTTT. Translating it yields CASSWAAPSRQPQHF. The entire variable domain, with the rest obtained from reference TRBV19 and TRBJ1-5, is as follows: DGGITQSPKYLFRKEGQNVTLSCEQNLNHDAMYWYRQDPGQGLRLIYYSQIVNDFQKGDIAEGYSVSREKKESFPLTVTSAQKNPTAFYLCASSWAAPSRQPQHFGDGTRLSIL.

CDR3 region: CASSFERGPTYEQYF. CDR3 DNA sequence: TGTGCCAGCAGCTTTGAGCGGGGCCCAACCTACGAGCAGTACTTC. The J gene is TRBJ2-7, the V gene TRBV7-2; 7 bases match TRBD2. The CDR3 runs to 15 residues. Germline trimming cut 3 bases from V and 2 bases from J; bases unmatched to any gene: 7. CDR1 SGHTA and CDR2 FQGNSA come from the germline V gene.

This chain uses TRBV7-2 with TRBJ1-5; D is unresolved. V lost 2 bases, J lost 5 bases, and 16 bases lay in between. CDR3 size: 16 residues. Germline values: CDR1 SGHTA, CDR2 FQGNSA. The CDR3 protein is CASSLQGRLIDQPQHF. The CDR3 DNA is TGTGCCAGCAGCTTACAAGGCAGACTTATCGATCAGCCCCAGCATTTT.

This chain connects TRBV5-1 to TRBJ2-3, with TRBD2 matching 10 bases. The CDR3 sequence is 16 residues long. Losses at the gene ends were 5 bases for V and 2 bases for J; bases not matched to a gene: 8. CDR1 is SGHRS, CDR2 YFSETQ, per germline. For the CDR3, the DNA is TGCGCCAGCAGTAGGCTAGCGGGAGTTAACACAGATACGCAGTATTTT. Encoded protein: CASSRLAGVNTDTQYF.

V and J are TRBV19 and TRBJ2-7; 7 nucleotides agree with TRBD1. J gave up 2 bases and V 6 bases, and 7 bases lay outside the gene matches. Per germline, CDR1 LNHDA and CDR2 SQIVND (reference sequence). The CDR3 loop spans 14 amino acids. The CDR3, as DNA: TGTGCCAGTAGAGGGGGCACCAGTACCTACGAGCAGTACTTC. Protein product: CASRGGTSTYEQYF.